This TCR beta chain was documented in a study of breast tumors, draining lymph nodes, adjacent tissues. Breast cancer patients provided tissue from their axillary draining lymph nodes. This clonotype was observed once. Its cognate antigen is unknown. Sequence at one end of the junction differs from germline and may be a read error. Study-level points and caveats: Tumors had less TCR diversity than lymph nodes, more than nontumor tissue.

The CDR3 sequence is 14 residues long. Germline lookup yields CDR1 SGHDT and CDR2 YYEEEE. TCRdb processed the multiplex PCR reads anew with MiXCR; each CDR3 protein has one entry. The table includes 150,000 to 200,000 distinct CDR3 sequences, roughly 31% detected once. The V call is TRBV5-6, the J call TRBJ1-2; D perhaps matches TRBD1 (5 bases). The sample comprised axillary lymph node tissue. This TCR was sampled from a female donor with breast cancer. Some clones in this sample may be carry-over from other donors' samples. CDR3 nucleotides: TGCGCCAGCAGCCCCGGGACCACCTCCTATGGCTACACCTTC. This encodes CASSPGTTSYGYTF. Full variable domain (outside the CDR3, taken from reference TRBV5-6 and TRBJ1-2): DAGVTQSPTHLIKTRGQQVTLRCSPKSGHDTVSWYQQALGQGPQFIFQYYEEEERQRGNFPDRFSGHQFPNYSSELNVNALLLGDSALYLCASSPGTTSYGYTFGSGTRLTVV.